The next 21 T cell receptor beta chains were all read from a single sample in a study of response to subunit inactivated influenza vaccine. One entry per CDR3 protein results from TCRdb running MiXCR on the RT-PCR reads. The table shows hundreds of thousands of distinct CDR3 sequences, with about 25% occurring only once. The sequenced sample was CD4+ T cells sorted from PBMCs, obtained around 5 days after vaccination. The origin of the receptors is a man aged 45-65 years who received an inactivated influenza vaccine.

There are a few counts of this clonotype. J is TRBJ1-2 and V is TRBV3-1, with TRBD1 as a possible D gene (6 bases). The germline CDR1 and CDR2 sequences are LGHDT and YNNKEL (reference sequence). The germline V and J ends were trimmed by 3 bases and 8 bases, with 22 bases remaining between them. The CDR3 is 16 amino acids. The CDR3 DNA reads TGTGCCAGCAGCCATACTCTGGGGGCCCCAGCGGAGGGCTACACCTTC. Protein product: CASSHTLGAPAEGYTF.

This clonotype came up a few times. The V and J genes are TRBV28 and TRBJ1-2, with D possibly being TRBD1 (6 bases). The CDR3 runs to 15 residues. The germline V gene has CDR1 MDHEN and CDR2 SYDVKM. V lost 5 bases and J 6 bases, leaving 19 bases between the germline ends. The CDR3 loop is CASSTGTPPGHGYTF. In nucleotides, the CDR3 is TGTGCCAGCAGTACAGGGACACCCCCGGGCCATGGCTACACCTTC.

The CDR3 protein is CAISESRVGGNYEQFF. The CDR3, as DNA: TGTGCCATCAGTGAGTCGAGGGTCGGGGGCAATTATGAGCAGTTCTTC. The chain is built from TRBV10-3 and TRBJ2-1; perhaps D is TRBD1 or TRBD2 (6 bases each). V lost 0 bases and J 8 bases, leaving 17 bases between the germline ends. The CDR3 length is 16 residues. Germline V gene data show CDR1 as ENHRY and CDR2 as SYGVKD.

The CDR3 nucleotides are TGTGCCATCAGTGACACTAAGCGGGGAAACAATGAGCAGTTCTTC. Translated: CAISDTKRGNNEQFF. The chain couples TRBV10-3 to TRBJ2-1; 7 bases are a match to TRBD2. Germline V lookup: CDR1 ENHRY, CDR2 SYGVKD. The CDR3 has 15 amino acids. The J segment lost 5 bases and the V segment lost 3 bases, leaving 7 bases of the junction unmatched.

J is TRBJ2-7 and V is TRBV29-1; the D gene is possibly TRBD1 (6 bases). Trimming removed 7 bases from V and 0 bases from J, with 10 bases in between. The CDR3 runs to 12 residues. CDR1 is SQVTM and CDR2 is ANQGSEA in the germline V gene. CDR3 protein: CSAGQYSYEQYF. Written as DNA, the CDR3 is TGCAGCGCCGGACAGTACTCCTACGAGCAGTACTTC.

The V gene is TRBV2, the J gene TRBJ2-1; D unresolved. Germline loops: CDR1 SNHLY, CDR2 FYNNEI. CDR3 size: 12 residues. Trimming took 6 bases from V and 6 from J, leaving 9 bases between them. The CDR3, as DNA: TGTGCCAGCAGCATCGGGCCCAATGAGCAGTTCTTC. Translation gives CASSIGPNEQFF.

The rearrangement joins TRBV7-9 to TRBJ1-1; D is unresolved. Between the trimmed V and J ends, which lost 1 base and 10 bases, there was a span of 7 bases. The germline V gene encodes CDR1 SEHNR and CDR2 FQNEAQ (reference sequence). The CDR3 runs 11 residues. DNA for the CDR3: TGTGCCAGCAGCTTAGAGGATGTAGCTTTCTTT. Encoded protein: CASSLEDVAFF.

The gene calls are TRBV10-3 and TRBJ1-1, with 7 positions matching TRBD1. Trimming took 6 bases from V and 2 from J; bases not matched to a gene: 9. Germline V gene sequence: CDR1 ENHRY, CDR2 SYGVKD. The CDR3 has 15 amino acids. This CDR3 reads CAIRGVGQANTEAFF. CDR3 nucleotide sequence: TGTGCCATCAGAGGGGTTGGACAGGCAAACACTGAAGCTTTCTTT.

As DNA, the CDR3 is TGTGCCAGCAGTTACTTGGGGGGCCAAGAGACCCAGTACTTC. Translation: CASSYLGGQETQYF. The genes are TRBV6-5 and TRBJ2-5; tentatively, D is TRBD2 (6 bases). Trimming stripped 1 base from V and 1 base from J, with 7 bases between. The CDR3 is 14 residues long. Looked up from germline, CDR1 is MNHEY and CDR2 is SVGAGI.

In its sample, this clonotype was seen a few times. The CDR3 nucleotides are TGTGCCATCAGTGGCGGGACTAGCGGCATCGGGACCCAGTACTTC. Its protein product is CAISGGTSGIGTQYF. The chain couples TRBV10-3 to TRBJ2-5; 11 bases are a match to TRBD2. The CDR3 length is 15 residues. The V segment lost 4 bases and the J segment 7 bases; nucleotides outside the gene matches: 8. Germline V lookup: CDR1 ENHRY, CDR2 SYGVKD.

The rearrangement links TRBV5-1 to TRBJ2-1; 9 nucleotides agree with TRBD1. The CDR3 totals 17 residues. Unmatched junction bases numbered 4, after V lost 0 bases and J lost 0 bases. Germline loops: CDR1 SGHRS, CDR2 YFSETQ. In nucleotides, the CDR3 is TGCGCCAGCAGCTTGGGGACAGGGGCGAGCTCCTACAATGAGCAGTTCTTC. This gives the protein CASSLGTGASSYNEQFF.

This chain joins TRBV20-1 and TRBJ1-5, with a possible D match to TRBD1 (5 bases). Germline V gene lookup returns CDR1 DFQATT and CDR2 SNEGSKA (reference sequence). This CDR3 spans 16 amino acids. V was pared by 3 bases and J by 2 bases, with 17 bases between. CDR3 bases: TGCAGTGCTAGCGGCAGGGCCCGTCGTGGCAATCAGCCCCAGCATTTT. This encodes CSASGRARRGNQPQHF.

The CDR3 spells CSALPGLAVADTQYF. The CDR3 DNA sequence: TGCAGTGCTTTACCGGGACTAGCGGTGGCAGATACGCAGTATTTT. The V and J genes are TRBV20-1 and TRBJ2-3; 11 positions agree with TRBD2. The CDR3 consists of 15 residues. Looked up from germline, CDR1 is DFQATT and CDR2 is SNEGSKA (reference sequence). J was trimmed by 4 bases and V by 5 bases; bases with no gene match: 8.

This clonotype appeared a few times. This chain links TRBV4-2 with TRBJ2-1, with a possible D match to TRBD2 (6 bases). There are 16 residues in the CDR3. V lost 1 base to trimming and J lost 5 bases, with 15 bases between them. Germline lookup yields CDR1 LGHNA and CDR2 YNFKEQ. CDR3 region: CASSQVTSLAHNEQFF. CDR3 bases: TGTGCCAGCAGCCAAGTAACTAGCCTCGCCCACAATGAGCAGTTCTTC.

This clonotype was observed at least ten times. J is TRBJ2-1 and V is TRBV7-2; D is possibly TRBD2 (6 bases). CDR3 length: 16 residues. The V gene lost 1 base and the J gene lost 1 base, with 11 bases spanning the gap. The germline CDR1 and CDR2 sequences are SGHTA and FQGNSA. The CDR3 nucleotides read TGTGCCAGCAGCTTAGGCGGGGTAGGGTCCTACAATGAGCAGTTCTTC. Its translation: CASSLGGVGSYNEQFF. Full variable domain (missing parts from reference TRBV7-2 and TRBJ2-1): GAGVSQSPSNKVTEKGKDVELRCDPISGHTALYWYRQSLGQGLEFLIYFQGNSAPDKSGLPSDRFSAERTGGSVSTLTIQRTQQEDSAVYLCASSLGGVGSYNEQFFGPGTRLTVL.

This clonotype came up a few times. The chain joins TRBV9 to TRBJ2-7; D possibly corresponds to TRBD1 (6 bases). V was trimmed by 3 bases and J by 1 base, leaving 11 bases between them. The germline V gene has CDR1 SGDLS and CDR2 YYNGEE. This CDR3 contains 14 residues. CDR3 nucleotides: TGTGCCAGCAGCGCAGGGGAACATTCCTACGAGCAGTACTTC. The encoded protein is CASSAGEHSYEQYF.

The chain uses TRBV20-1 and TRBJ1-2; D remains unclear. Germline V lookup: CDR1 DFQATT, CDR2 SNEGSKA (reference sequence). V lost 3 bases and J lost 6, with 11 bases in between. The CDR3 runs to 12 residues. The CDR3 sequence is CSASKGLDGYTF. CDR3 nucleotide sequence: TGCAGTGCTAGCAAAGGACTGGATGGCTACACCTTC.

CDR3 DNA sequence: TGTGCCAGCAGCCCCAGGCGGGGGGATGAACAGCCCCAGCATTTT. It yields the protein CASSPRRGDEQPQHF. V is TRBV6-1 and J is TRBJ1-5; D is perhaps TRBD1 (5 bases). Trimming removed 6 bases from V and 7 bases from J, with 19 bases in between. The CDR3 has 15 residues. The germline V gene has CDR1 MNHNS and CDR2 SASEGT.

The rearrangement joins TRBV15 to TRBJ2-1; D unclear. V gave up 0 bases and J gave up 4 bases, with 13 bases separating them. Looked up from germline, CDR1 is LNHNV and CDR2 is YYDKDF (reference sequence). The CDR3 is made up of 16 amino acids. The CDR3 DNA sequence: TGTGCCACCAGCAGAGATAAAGTGGGGAAGTACAATGAGCAGTTCTTC. Protein: CATSRDKVGKYNEQFF.

This clonotype was seen more than once but under ten times. The chain recombines TRBV29-1 with TRBJ2-1; no definite D call. V was clipped by 0 bases and J by 9 bases, with 15 bases between them. This CDR3 is built from 14 residues. Germline V gene sequence: CDR1 SQVTM, CDR2 ANQGSEA. The CDR3 loop is CSVEDLGGTGEQFF. The CDR3, as DNA: TGCAGCGTTGAAGACCTAGGTGGAACCGGTGAGCAGTTCTTC.

This clonotype was counted a few times. The rearrangement links TRBV20-1 to TRBJ1-5, with D unresolved. CDR3 length: 13 amino acids. Trimming removed 8 bases from V and 1 base from J, with 12 bases in between. Per the germline V gene, CDR1 is DFQATT and CDR2 is SNEGSKA (reference sequence). As DNA, the CDR3 is TGCAGTACTGGATCGGGCAGCAATCAGCCCCAGCATTTT. Residues: CSTGSGSNQPQHF.